This T cell receptor (beta chain) emerged from a study of shared clonotypes between healthy human individuals. As to this clone: Its antigen is as yet unknown.

Study results and caveats: Larger estimated richness was generally seen in naive subsets than in memory subsets. Although depth was large, rarefaction showed that sequencing of the sorted subsets was incomplete.

Profiled with immunoSEQ multiplex PCR; TCRdb holds only in-frame clones, not every one. This sample yields millions of clones, of which approximately 94% are seen a single time; 0.9% to 1.3% belongs to the top ten. The CDR3 runs 15 residues. Trimming removed 9 bases at V and 5 bases at J, with 22 bases between. Germline values: CDR1 MGHDK, CDR2 SYGVNS. Naive CD8 cells lacked CD45RO and underwent positive selection for CCR7, leaving out terminally differentiated effector memory CD45RA+ cells. The material sequenced was naive CD8+ T cells sorted from blood. The sequence was collected from a man between 18 and 35 years old in good health. The chain links TRBV25-1 to TRBJ2-5; D is possibly TRBD1 or TRBD2 (5 bases each). CDR3 nucleotide sequence: TGTGCCAGTCTAAACTCCCGGGACCAAAGGGAGACCCAGTACTTC. As protein: CASLNSRDQRETQYF.